This record covers a single T cell receptor (beta chain). V was clipped by 7 bases and J by 4 bases; unmatched bases: 5. The CDR3 runs 13 residues. CDR1 is SNHLY and CDR2 is FYNNEI in the germline V gene. An input of about 0.5 to 1 ug of RNA was subjected to reverse transcription using random hexamers. TCRdb re-called the immunoSEQ multiplex PCR reads with MiXCR, one entry per CDR3 protein. Here the sample spans about 210,000 distinct CDR3 sequences, 85% to 95% being singletons. The data belong to a study of CD8 T cells in Susac syndrome. The TCR originated in a human donor with multiple sclerosis. The sample taken for sequencing was CD4+ T cells from PBMCs. The J gene is TRBJ1-1, the V gene TRBV2, with 8 bases fitting TRBD1. CDR3 in DNA: TGTGCCAGCACCCTAACAGGGGGCACTGAAGCTTTCTTT. Amino acid sequence: CASTLTGGTEAFF.